Below, 11 T cell receptor beta chains from the same sample are listed, as sequenced in a study of T cell repertoires in cytomegalovirus infection. These receptors' targets are unknown. TCRdb analysed the reads with MiXCR anew, one entry per CDR3 protein. The data contain 300,000 or so distinct CDR3 sequences, approximately 25% of them singletons. Sequencing was performed on cultured PBMCs, taken from culture after CMV antigen stimulation. The source of these receptors is a human donor in good health (CMV status not recorded). Some clones in this sample may be carry-over from other donors' samples.

This chain joins TRBV29-1 and TRBJ2-2; TRBD2 is a possible D gene (7 bases). V was clipped by 4 bases and J by 6 bases, with 15 bases between them. The germline V gene encodes CDR1 SQVTM and CDR2 ANQGSEA. The CDR3 loop spans 14 amino acids. The CDR3, as DNA: TGCAGCGTTGTAATCCTAGGGGGGGCCGGGGAGCTGTTTTTT. Protein sequence: CSVVILGGAGELFF.

This clonotype was seen only a few times. V and J are TRBV6-2 or TRBV6-3 and TRBJ1-2; tentatively, D is TRBD1 (5 bases). Germline CDR1 reads MNHEY; CDR2 reads SVGEGT. V was clipped by 3 bases and J by 4 bases, with 15 bases between them. The CDR3 extends over 15 amino acids. Written as DNA, the CDR3 is TGTGCCAGCAGTTATAGGGACTCCCGCACCTATGGCTACACCTTC. It is translated as CASSYRDSRTYGYTF.

This clonotype was observed a handful of times. The chain combines TRBV19 with TRBJ2-1, with a tentative D call TRBD2 (7 bases). Germline CDR1 and CDR2: LNHDA and SQIVND (reference sequence). Trimming took 3 bases from V and 7 from J, leaving 19 bases between them. The CDR3 has 16 amino acids. This CDR3 is CASSMGGGGSYNEQFF. The CDR3 DNA reads as TGTGCCAGTAGTATGGGGGGGGGCGGGAGCTATAATGAGCAGTTCTTC. Full variable domain (rest looked up from reference TRBV19 and TRBJ2-1): DGGITQSPKYLFRKEGQNVTLSCEQNLNHDAMYWYRQDPGQGLRLIYYSQIVNDFQKGDIAEGYSVSREKKESFPLTVTSAQKNPTAFYLCASSMGGGGSYNEQFFGPGTRLTVL.

This clonotype has just a few counts. CDR3: CASSRTGGNNYGYTF. The CDR3, as DNA: TGTGCCAGCAGCCGGACAGGGGGGAATAACTATGGCTACACCTTC. The V call is TRBV7-2, the J call TRBJ1-2; 10 bases align to TRBD1. Germline-derived CDR1 and CDR2 are SGHTA and FQGNSA. The V and J ends lost 5 bases and 1 base, in that order; junction bases with no gene match: 4. This CDR3 comprises 15 residues.

Turning to this clonotype: A read error may account for a junction end that differs from germline. The chain combines TRBV28 with TRBJ1-5; D not certain. There are 11 residues in the CDR3. CDR1 and CDR2 (germline): MDHEN, SYDVKM. CDR3 region: CASGVISPSRF. The CDR3 coding sequence is TGTGCCAGCGGGGTAATCAGCCCCAGCAGGTTT.

In its sample, this clonotype was seen a few times. This CDR3 is CASGPGQNYEQYF. CDR3 DNA: TGTGCCAGCGGACCGGGACAGAACTACGAGCAGTACTTC. This chain joins TRBV6-2 or TRBV6-3 and TRBJ2-7; 7 nucleotides line up with TRBD1. The germline V gene encodes CDR1 MNHEY and CDR2 SVGEGT. V was pared by 8 bases and J by 3 bases, with 7 bases of the junction left unmatched. The CDR3 extends over 13 amino acids.

V and J are TRBV20-1 and TRBJ2-1, with TRBD1 matching over 8 bases. The CDR3 is 16 amino acids. Per germline, CDR1 DFQATT and CDR2 SNEGSKA (reference sequence). The J segment lost 4 bases and the V segment lost 2 bases, leaving 10 bases of the junction unmatched. The CDR3 reads CSARPPRDRTYNEQFF. The CDR3 nucleotides are TGCAGTGCTAGACCCCCCCGGGACAGGACATACAATGAGCAGTTCTTC.

The rearrangement joins TRBV7-8 to TRBJ1-3; tentatively, D is TRBD1 (5 bases). Germline V gives CDR1 SGHVS, CDR2 FQNEAQ. Deletions cut 1 base from V and 2 bases from J, with 9 bases between. There are 15 residues in the CDR3. CDR3 amino acids: CASSLEGRPGNTIYF. The DNA for the CDR3 is TGTGCCAGCAGCTTAGAGGGACGGCCTGGAAACACCATATATTTT.

Only one count was recorded for this clonotype. CDR3 residues: CAHKWRTGVIHEQYV. The CDR3 DNA follows: TGTGCCCACAAATGGAGGACAGGGGTGATCCACGAGCAGTACGTC. This rearrangement joins TRBV6-8 to TRBJ2-7, with 9 nucleotides matching TRBD1. With 11 bases clipped from V and 5 bases from J, the junction kept 16 bases outside the gene matches. The CDR3 sequence is 15 residues long. CDR1 MNHGY and CDR2 SAAAGT come from the germline V gene.

The rearrangement joins TRBV27 to TRBJ2-3, with D unresolved. The CDR3 loop spans 11 amino acids. Germline assignment: CDR1 MNHEY and CDR2 SMNVEV (reference sequence). Trimming took 4 bases from V and 7 from J, leaving 6 bases between them. The chain's CDR3 is CASSYKYTQYF. CDR3 nucleotide sequence: TGTGCCAGCAGTTACAAGTATACGCAGTATTTT.

V usage is TRBV6-6 and J usage is TRBJ2-7, with TRBD2 matching 12 bases. J lost 5 bases, V lost 2 bases, and 7 bases had no gene match. This CDR3 is built from 16 residues. Germline values: CDR1 MNHNY, CDR2 SVGAGI (reference sequence). The CDR3: CASSYTLAGGEHEQYV. The CDR3 coding sequence is TGTGCCAGCAGTTACACACTAGCGGGAGGAGAGCACGAGCAGTACGTC.